The clone carrying this T cell receptor (beta chain) was counted only a few times. Germline V gene lookup returns CDR1 SNHLY and CDR2 FYNNEI. V dropped 11 bases and J dropped 2 bases, with 12 bases sitting between them. The CDR3 runs 12 residues. This sample was taken from a study of blood T cell repertoires in COVID-19. As for the study in general: COVID-19 samples, acute and convalescent, were from the United States, Italy and Spain. T cells, B-cell-depleted T cells, or PBMCs provided the cDNA or gDNA that served as material.

How the authors handled the data: Researchers report that nucleated cell counts were estimated from reference gene primer amplification. Using immunoSEQ multiplex PCR, the repertoire was profiled, and TCRdb retains in-frame clones only, with some absent. That table gives V, J and clone size, and the DNA gave D and trimming. The table records around 100,000 clones, roughly nine tenths of them present only once. The sequence was collected from a man between 35 and 55 years old with acute or convalescent COVID-19. What was sequenced was peripheral blood. The genes are TRBV2 and TRBJ1-2; the D gene is possibly TRBD1 (5 bases). The DNA of the CDR3 is TGTGCCGGAGGGACGGAGAACTATGGCTACACCTTC. It codes for CAGGTENYGYTF.